This T cell receptor beta chain comes out of a study of T cell changes during pregnancy in multiple sclerosis (dated by TCRdb to between 2018 and 2021). Regarding the study in general: In women with multiple sclerosis, the researchers looked at how the T cell repertoire shifted as pregnancy progressed.

The method was the immunoSEQ multiplex PCR assay. TCRdb re-hosts the immuneACCESS table, in-frame sequences only. Its copies lack some clones; in the studies checked, an unresolved V gene accounts for under half of them, and the cause for the rest is not known. Recorded for this sample are over 85,000 clones; over 75% of them occurred a single time. The ten largest clonotypes hold around 0.8% of the sample. Based on the germline V gene, the CDR1 and CDR2 sequences are WSHSY and SAAADI. V is reduced by 6 bases and J by 2 bases, leaving a spacing of 11 bases between them. The CDR3, cysteine through phenylalanine, is 13 amino acids long. Only the CDR3 part of the read is kept: 39 bases, read in frame from the first base. With respect to this clone: Its antigen target is currently unknown. Base quality data are lacking; no much larger clone is found one base away.

The receptor comes from a female donor in good health, enrolled as a control in a pregnancy study. The receptor chain draws on TRBV10-2 and TRBJ2-7; matching of 6 bases hints at TRBD1 as the D gene. Sequenced here: peripheral blood, sampled in the second trimester of pregnancy. The CDR3 region: CASSVDRTYEQYF. At the DNA level, the sequence is TGCGCCAGCAGCGTCGACAGGACCTACGAGCAGTACTTC.